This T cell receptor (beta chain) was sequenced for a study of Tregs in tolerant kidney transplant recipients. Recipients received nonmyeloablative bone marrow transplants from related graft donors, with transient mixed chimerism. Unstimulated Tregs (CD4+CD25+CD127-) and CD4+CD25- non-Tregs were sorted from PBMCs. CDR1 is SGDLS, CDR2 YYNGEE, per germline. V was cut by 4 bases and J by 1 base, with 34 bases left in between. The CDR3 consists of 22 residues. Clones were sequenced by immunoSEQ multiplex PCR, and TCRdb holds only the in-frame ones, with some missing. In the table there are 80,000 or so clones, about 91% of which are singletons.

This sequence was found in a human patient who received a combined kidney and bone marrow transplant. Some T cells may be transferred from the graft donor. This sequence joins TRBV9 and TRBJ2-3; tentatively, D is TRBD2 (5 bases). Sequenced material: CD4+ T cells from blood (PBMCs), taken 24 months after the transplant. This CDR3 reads CASSISPSPGLSTGSGTDTQYF. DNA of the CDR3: TGTGCCAGCAGCATCAGCCCCAGCCCCGGACTTTCTACGGGATCGGGCACAGATACGCAGTATTTT.